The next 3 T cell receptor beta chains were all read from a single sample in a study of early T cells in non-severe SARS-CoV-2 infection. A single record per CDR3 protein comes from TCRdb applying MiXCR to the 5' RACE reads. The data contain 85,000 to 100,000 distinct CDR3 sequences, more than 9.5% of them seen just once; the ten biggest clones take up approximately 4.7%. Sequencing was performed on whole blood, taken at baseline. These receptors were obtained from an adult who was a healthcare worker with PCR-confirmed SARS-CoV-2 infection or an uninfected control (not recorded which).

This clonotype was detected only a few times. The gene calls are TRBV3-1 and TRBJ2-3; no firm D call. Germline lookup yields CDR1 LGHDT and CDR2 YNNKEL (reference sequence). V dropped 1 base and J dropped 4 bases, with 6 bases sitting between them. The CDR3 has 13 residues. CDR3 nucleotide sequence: TGTGCCAGCAGCCAAGCCGCGTCAGATACGCAGTATTTT. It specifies CASSQAASDTQYF.

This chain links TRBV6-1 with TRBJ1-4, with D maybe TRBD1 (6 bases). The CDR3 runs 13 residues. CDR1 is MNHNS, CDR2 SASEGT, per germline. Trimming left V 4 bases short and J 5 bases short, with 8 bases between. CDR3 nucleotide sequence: TGTGCCAGCAGTGGAGGGGGAAATGAAAAACTGTTTTTT. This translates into CASSGGGNEKLFF.

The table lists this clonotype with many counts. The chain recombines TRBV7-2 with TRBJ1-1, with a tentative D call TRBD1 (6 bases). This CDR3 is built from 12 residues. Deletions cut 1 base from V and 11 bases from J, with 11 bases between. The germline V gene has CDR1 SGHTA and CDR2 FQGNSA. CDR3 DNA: TGTGCCAGCAGCTTAGAGGAGGGGGAGGCTTTCTTT. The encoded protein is CASSLEEGEAFF.